This T cell receptor (beta chain) was sequenced for a study of Ad26.COV2.S vaccination and SARS-CoV-2 variants. Treatment noted: roughly 18 received Ad26.COV2.S at low or high dose, single or two shots; 5 received placebo; per-sample allocation not given. The samples date from day 63 after the first vaccine or placebo injection. Concerning this clone: The same CDR3 arises from other DNA sequences in this sample as well.

Sequencing used immunoSEQ multiplex PCR; TCRdb keeps in-frame clones, though not all of them. This table has fewer than 800,000 clones, more than 80% appearing once. The CDR3 runs to 13 residues. CDR1 is LNHNV, CDR2 YYDKDF, per germline (reference sequence). Between the trimmed V and J ends, which lost 0 bases and 5 bases, there was a span of 7 bases. The material was peripheral blood, obtained in a trial of Ad26.COV2.S vaccine versus placebo. The clonotype comes from a person aged 18-60 years who received the Ad26.COV2.S COVID-19 vaccine or a placebo. V gene TRBV15 combines with J gene TRBJ1-2; the D is unclear. The CDR3 spells CATSRDRGYGYTF. In nucleotides, the CDR3 is TGTGCCACCAGCAGAGATAGAGGTTATGGCTACACCTTC.